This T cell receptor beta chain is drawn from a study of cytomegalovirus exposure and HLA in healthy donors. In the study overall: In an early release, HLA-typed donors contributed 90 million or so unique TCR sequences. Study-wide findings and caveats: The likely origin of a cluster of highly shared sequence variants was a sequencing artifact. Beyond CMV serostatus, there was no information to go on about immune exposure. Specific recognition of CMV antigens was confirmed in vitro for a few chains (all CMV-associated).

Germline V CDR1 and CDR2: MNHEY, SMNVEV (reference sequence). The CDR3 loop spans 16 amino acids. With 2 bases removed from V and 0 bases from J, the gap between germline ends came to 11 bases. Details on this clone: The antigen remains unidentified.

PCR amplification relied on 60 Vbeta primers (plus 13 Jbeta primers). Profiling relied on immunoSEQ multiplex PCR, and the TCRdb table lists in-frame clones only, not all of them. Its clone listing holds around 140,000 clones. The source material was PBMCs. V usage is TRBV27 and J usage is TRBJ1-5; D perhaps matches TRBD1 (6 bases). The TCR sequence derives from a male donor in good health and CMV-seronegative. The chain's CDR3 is CASSLTGTLSNQPQHF. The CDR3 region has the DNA TGTGCCAGCAGTTTAACAGGGACCCTTAGCAATCAGCCCCAGCATTTT.